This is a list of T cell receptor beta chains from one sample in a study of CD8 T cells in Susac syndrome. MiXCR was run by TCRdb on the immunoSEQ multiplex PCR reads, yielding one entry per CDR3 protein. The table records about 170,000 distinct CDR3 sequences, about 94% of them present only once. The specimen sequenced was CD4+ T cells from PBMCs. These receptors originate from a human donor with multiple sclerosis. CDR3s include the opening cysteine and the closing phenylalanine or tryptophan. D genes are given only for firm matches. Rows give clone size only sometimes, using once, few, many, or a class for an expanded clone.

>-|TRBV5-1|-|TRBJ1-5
TGCGCCAGCAGCTTGGTTGGCGGTAGCAATCAGCCCCAGCATTTT
CASSLVGGSNQPQHF
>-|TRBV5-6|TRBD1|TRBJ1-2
TGTGCCAGCAGCTTCACAGGGGTTCAAGGCTACACCTTC
CASSFTGVQGYTF
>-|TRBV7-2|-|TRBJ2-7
TGTGCCAGCAGCTTAGCGCTGGGGAGCGACTACGAGCAGTACTTC
CASSLALGSDYEQYF
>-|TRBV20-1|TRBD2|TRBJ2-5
TGCAGTGCTGGCGATGAGGGGAGGGCTCAAGAGACCCAGTACTTC
CSAGDEGRAQETQYF
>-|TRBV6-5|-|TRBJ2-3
TGTGCCAGCAGCCGGGAATTGTTAGATACGCAGTATTTT
CASSRELLDTQYF
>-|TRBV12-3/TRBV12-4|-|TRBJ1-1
TGTGCCAGCAGTTTATGGGACTCTTACACTGAAGCTTTCTTT
CASSLWDSYTEAFF
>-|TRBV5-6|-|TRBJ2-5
TGTGCCAGCAGCTTGGAGGCTAGACCAGAGACCCAGTACTTC
CASSLEARPETQYF
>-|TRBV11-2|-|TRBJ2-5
TGTGCCAGCAGCCCAACAGGGTCTGGAGAGACCCAGTACTTC
CASSPTGSGETQYF
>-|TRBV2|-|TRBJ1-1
TGTGCCAGCAGCCTAACCGGGAAGGGAGACACTGAAGCTTTCTTT
CASSLTGKGDTEAFF
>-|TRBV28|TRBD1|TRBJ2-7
TGTGCCAGCAGTTCCCCCACCGGGACAGGGAAGGGGGAGCAGTACTTC
CASSSPTGTGKGEQYF
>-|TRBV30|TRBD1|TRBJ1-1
TGTGCCTGGTCGACAGGGGGGTACACTGAAGCTTTCTTT
CAWSTGGYTEAFF
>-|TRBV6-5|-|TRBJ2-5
TGTGCCAGCAGTTACTTCGGCCGGTACCAAGAGACCCAGTACTTC
CASSYFGRYQETQYF
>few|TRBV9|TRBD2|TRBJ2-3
TGTGCCAGCAGCGGGACTAGCGGGAGCACAGATACGCAGTATTTT
CASSGTSGSTDTQYF
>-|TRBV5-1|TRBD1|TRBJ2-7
TGCGCCAGCAGCAAGCCGGGACAGGGTCACGAGCAGTACTTC
CASSKPGQGHEQYF
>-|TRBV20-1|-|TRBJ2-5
TGCAGTGCTATCAGCCAAGAGACCCAGTACTTC
CSAISQETQYF
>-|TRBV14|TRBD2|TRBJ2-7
TGTGCCAGCAGCCATCTTCGGACTAGCGGGAGCTACGAGCAGTACTTC
CASSHLRTSGSYEQYF
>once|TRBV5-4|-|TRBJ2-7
TGTGCCAGCAGCTTGGCCCGTAACGAGCAGTACTTC
CASSLARNEQYF
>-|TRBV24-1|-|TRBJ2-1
TGTGCCACCGGGACGGCTCACTACAATGAGCAGTTCTTC
CATGTAHYNEQFF
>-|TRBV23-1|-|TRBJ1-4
TGCGCCAGCAGTCAAAGAACAGGGTCGGTCAATGAAAAACTGTTTTTT
CASSQRTGSVNEKLFF
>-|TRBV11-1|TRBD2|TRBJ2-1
TGTGCCAGCAGCTTAGTTCTCCGGGGACTAGCGGTGACATACTCCTACAATGAGCAGTTCTTC
CASSLVLRGLAVTYSYNEQFF
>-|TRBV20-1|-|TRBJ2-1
TGCAGTGTCGCTTCTAGCCTCCATGAGCAGTTCTTC
CSVASSLHEQFF
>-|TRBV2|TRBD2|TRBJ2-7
TGTGCCAGCAGTGAATATAGCGGGAGGTACGAGCAGTACTTC
CASSEYSGRYEQYF
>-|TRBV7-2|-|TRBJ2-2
TGTGCCAGCAGCCCTTACTGGCCTAGGTCAGGGGAGCTGTTTTTT
CASSPYWPRSGELFF
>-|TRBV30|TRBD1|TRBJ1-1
TGTGCCTGGAGTGGGGACAGGGGACTGGCTGAAGCTTTCTTT
CAWSGDRGLAEAFF
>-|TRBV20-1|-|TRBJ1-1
TGCAGTGCTCGGCAGGGAGTGAACACTGAAGCTTTCTTT
CSARQGVNTEAFF
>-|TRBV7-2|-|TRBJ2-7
TGTGCCAGCAGCCCAAATAGACAGAGCTACGAGCAGTACTTC
CASSPNRQSYEQYF
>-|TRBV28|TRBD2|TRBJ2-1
TGTGCCAGCAGCCGGGGGGCTAGCGGGAGTGATGAGCAGTTCTTC
CASSRGASGSDEQFF
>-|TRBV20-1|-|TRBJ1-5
TGCAGTGCTTCTCTAGCGGGGGGCGGCGATACGCAGCATTTT
CSASLAGGGDTQHF
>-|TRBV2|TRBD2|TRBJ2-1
TGTGCCAGCAGTGGGTGGACTAGCATGACCAATGAGCAGTTCTTC
CASSGWTSMTNEQFF
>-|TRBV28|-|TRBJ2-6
TGTGCCAGCAGTTTAGGCTGGGCCTCTTTTAAAGCCAACGTCCTGACTTTC
CASSLGWASFKANVLTF
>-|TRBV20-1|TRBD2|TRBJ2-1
TGCAGTGCAAAAGGACTAGCGGGAGAGATTGAGCAGTTCTTC
CSAKGLAGEIEQFF
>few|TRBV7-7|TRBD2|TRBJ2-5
TGTGCTAGCAGCTTAGGACTAGCCCGGGAGACCCAGTACTTC
CASSLGLARETQYF
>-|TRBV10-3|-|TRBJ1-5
TGTGCCATCAGTGGTTTGTCCAATCAGCCCCAGCATTTT
CAISGLSNQPQHF
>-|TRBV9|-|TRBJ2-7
TGTGCCAGCAGCGTAGGAGGGGGGGCCTACGAGCAGTACTTC
CASSVGGGAYEQYF
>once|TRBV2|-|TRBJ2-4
TGTGCCAGCAGTGGGATGGCCAATCCAAACATTCAGTACTTC
CASSGMANPNIQYF
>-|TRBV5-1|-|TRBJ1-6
TGCGCCAGCAGCCTCGACCCTCTCCGCTCACCCCTCCACTTT
CASSLDPLRSPLHF
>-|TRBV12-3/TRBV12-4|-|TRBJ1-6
TGTGCCAGCAGCTTAGGTTTTCCATTTAATTCACCCCTCCACTTT
CASSLGFPFNSPLHF
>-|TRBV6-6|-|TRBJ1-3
TGTGCCAGCGGGGGAGAGGGCTCTGGAAACACCATATATTTT
CASGGEGSGNTIYF
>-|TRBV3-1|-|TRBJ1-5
TGTGCCAGCAGCCAAGGTTTGGGGGATCAGCCCCAGCATTTT
CASSQGLGDQPQHF
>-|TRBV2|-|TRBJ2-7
TGTGCCAGCGTTACACCTAGGCGGATCTACGAGCAGTACTTC
CASVTPRRIYEQYF
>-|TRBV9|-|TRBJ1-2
TGTGCCAGCAGCTCAGGGGCCCTGGGAAACGTCCGCTACACCTTC
CASSSGALGNVRYTF
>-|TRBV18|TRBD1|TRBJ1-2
TGTGCCAGCTCACCTGGGGACAGTTACTATGGCTACACCTTC
CASSPGDSYYGYTF
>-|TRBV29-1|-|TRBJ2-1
TGCAGCGTTCGAAGCTGGAGGGAGAATGAGCAGTTCTTC
CSVRSWRENEQFF
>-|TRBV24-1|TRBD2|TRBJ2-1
TGTGCCACCAGTGAAGTCTCGGGGGGGGATAACAATGAGCAGTTCTTC
CATSEVSGGDNNEQFF
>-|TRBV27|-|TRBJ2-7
TGTGCCAGCAGTCCCACTCAGGCGTACGAGCAGTACTTC
CASSPTQAYEQYF
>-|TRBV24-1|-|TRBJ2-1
TGTGCCACCAGTGACTACCCAGGTTCTGAGCAGTTCTTC
CATSDYPGSEQFF
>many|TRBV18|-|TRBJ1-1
TGTGCCAGCAGCTTGGACAGGAACACTGAAGCTTTCTTT
CASSLDRNTEAFF
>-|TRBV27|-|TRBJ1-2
TGTGCCAGCAGTTTGGGAGGGACCTACTATGGCTACACCTTC
CASSLGGTYYGYTF
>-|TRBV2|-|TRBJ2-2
TGTGCCAGCAGTGAATCCAGACGTGGGGAGCTGTTTTTT
CASSESRRGELFF
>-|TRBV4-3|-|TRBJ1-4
TGCGCCAGCAGCCAAGATCGGAGATTGGGGGAAAAACTGTTTTTT
CASSQDRRLGEKLFF
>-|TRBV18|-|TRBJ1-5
TGTGCCAGCTCACCTCAGGCGGGCCCTAAGGTGTTCCAGCATTTT
CASSPQAGPKVFQHF
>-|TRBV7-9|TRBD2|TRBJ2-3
TGTGCCAGCAGCTTATTTACTAGCGGGAGCACAGATACGCAGTATTTT
CASSLFTSGSTDTQYF
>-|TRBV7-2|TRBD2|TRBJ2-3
TGTGCCAGCGCTGGCGGGGGTCAAGATACGCAGTATTTT
CASAGGGQDTQYF
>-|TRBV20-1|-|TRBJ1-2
TGCAGTGCTAGGATCCTAGGCCAGGGCGGTTATGGCTACACCTTC
CSARILGQGGYGYTF
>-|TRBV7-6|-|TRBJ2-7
TGTGCCAGTAGCTTAGTCTCAGGGTCCCACGAGCAGTACTTC
CASSLVSGSHEQYF
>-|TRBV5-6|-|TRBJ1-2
TGTGCCAGCAGCTTGGAAATCCCAGATTACTATGGCTACACCTTC
CASSLEIPDYYGYTF
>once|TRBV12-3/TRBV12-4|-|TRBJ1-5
TGTGCCAGCAACCTAGGGGGGTCAGGCAATCAGCCCCAGCATTTT
CASNLGGSGNQPQHF
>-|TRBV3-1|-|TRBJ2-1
TGTGCCAGCAGCCGACTCCACGGACAGTACAATGAGCAGTTCTTC
CASSRLHGQYNEQFF
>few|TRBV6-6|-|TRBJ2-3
TGTGCCAGCAGTCCCCGGACAGCAGATACGCAGTATTTT
CASSPRTADTQYF